The next 2 T cell receptor beta chains were all read from a single sample in a study of cytomegalovirus exposure and HLA in healthy donors. PCR involved 60 Vbeta and 13 Jbeta primers. The assay was immunoSEQ multiplex PCR, and TCRdb's table has in-frame clones only and misses some. The sample has some 120,000 clones, approximately 74% seen once. Sample: PBMCs. The receptors here all came from a man in his forties or fifties in good health and CMV-seropositive.

The chain joins TRBV10-3 to TRBJ2-7, with TRBD1 matching over 10 bases. Per germline, CDR1 ENHRY and CDR2 SYGVKD. Trimming cost V 2 bases and J 0 bases; bases outside gene matches: 4. The CDR3 contains 16 residues. In DNA form, the CDR3 reads TGTGCCATCAGTGAGCCCGGGACAGGGGCCTCCTACGAGCAGTACTTC. Translation gives CAISEPGTGASYEQYF.

CDR3 nucleotide sequence: TGCGCCAGCAGCCAAGGTATGACATCGGGAGAAGGCTACACCTTC. As protein: CASSQGMTSGEGYTF. This rearrangement joins TRBV4-1 to TRBJ1-2; D not resolved. CDR1 is MGHRA, CDR2 YSYEKL, per germline. Trimming stripped 1 base from V and 8 bases from J, with 17 bases between. This CDR3 is built from 15 residues.